The entry that follows covers one TCR beta chain sequence. Germline V lookup: CDR1 WNHNN, CDR2 SYGVQD (reference sequence). The CDR3 is made up of 15 amino acids. V was clipped by 0 bases and J by 2 bases, with 10 bases between them. The sample is drawn from a study of blood T cell repertoires in COVID-19. Across the whole study: Samples of COVID-19 (acute and convalescent) were obtained from the United States, Italy and Spain.

Sequencing used immunoSEQ multiplex PCR; TCRdb keeps in-frame clones, though not all of them. The sample includes some 120,000 clones, approximately 80% of them seen just once. V gene TRBV10-1 combines with J gene TRBJ2-5, with D perhaps TRBD2 (6 bases). Sequencing was done on a sample of peripheral blood. The receptor was isolated from a human donor in a cohort sampled during active COVID-19. Here the CDR3 reads CASSESGLEQETQYF. The CDR3 DNA follows: TGCGCCAGCAGTGAGTCGGGACTGGAGCAAGAGACCCAGTACTTC.